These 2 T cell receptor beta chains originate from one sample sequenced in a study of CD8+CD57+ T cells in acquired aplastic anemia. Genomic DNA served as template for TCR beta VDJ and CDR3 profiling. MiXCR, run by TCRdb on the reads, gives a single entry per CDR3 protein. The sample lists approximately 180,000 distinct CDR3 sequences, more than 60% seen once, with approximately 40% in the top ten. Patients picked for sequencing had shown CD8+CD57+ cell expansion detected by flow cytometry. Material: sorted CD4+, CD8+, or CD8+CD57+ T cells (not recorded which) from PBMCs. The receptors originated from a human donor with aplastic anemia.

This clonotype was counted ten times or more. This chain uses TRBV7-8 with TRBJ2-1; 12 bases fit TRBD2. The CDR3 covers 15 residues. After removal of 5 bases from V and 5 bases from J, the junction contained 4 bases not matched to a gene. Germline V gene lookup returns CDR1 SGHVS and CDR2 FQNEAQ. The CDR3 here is CASSRTSGAHNEQFF. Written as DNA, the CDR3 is TGTGCCAGCAGCCGGACTAGCGGGGCCCACAATGAGCAGTTCTTC.

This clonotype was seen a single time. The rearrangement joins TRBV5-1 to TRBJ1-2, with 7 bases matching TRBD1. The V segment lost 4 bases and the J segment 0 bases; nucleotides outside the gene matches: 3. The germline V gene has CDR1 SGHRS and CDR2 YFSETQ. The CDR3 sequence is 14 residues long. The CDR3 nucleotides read TGCGCCAGCAGCCGGGACAGCGCTAACTATGGCTACACCTTC. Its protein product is CASSRDSANYGYTF.